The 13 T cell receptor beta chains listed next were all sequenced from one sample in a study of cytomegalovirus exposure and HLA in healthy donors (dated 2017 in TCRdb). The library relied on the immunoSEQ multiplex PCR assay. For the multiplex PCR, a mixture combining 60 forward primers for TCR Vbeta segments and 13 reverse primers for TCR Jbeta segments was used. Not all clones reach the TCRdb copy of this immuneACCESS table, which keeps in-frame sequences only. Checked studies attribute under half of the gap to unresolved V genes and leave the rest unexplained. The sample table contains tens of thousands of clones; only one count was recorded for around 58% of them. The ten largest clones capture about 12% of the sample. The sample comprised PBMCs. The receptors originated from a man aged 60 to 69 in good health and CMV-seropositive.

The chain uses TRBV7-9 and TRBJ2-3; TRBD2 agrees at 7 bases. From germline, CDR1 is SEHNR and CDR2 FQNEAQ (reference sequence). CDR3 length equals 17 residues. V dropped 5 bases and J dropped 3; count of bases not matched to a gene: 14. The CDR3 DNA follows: TGTGCCAGCAGCCTCCCGGGGGGTAGCGGGCAGACAGATACGCAGTATTTT. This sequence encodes CASSLPGGSGQTDTQYF.

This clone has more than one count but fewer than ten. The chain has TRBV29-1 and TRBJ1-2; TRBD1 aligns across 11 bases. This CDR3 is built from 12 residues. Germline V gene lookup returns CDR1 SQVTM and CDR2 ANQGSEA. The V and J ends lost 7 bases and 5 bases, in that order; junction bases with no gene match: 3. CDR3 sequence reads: CSAGQGEYGYTF. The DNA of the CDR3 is TGCAGCGCGGGACAGGGGGAATATGGCTACACCTTC.

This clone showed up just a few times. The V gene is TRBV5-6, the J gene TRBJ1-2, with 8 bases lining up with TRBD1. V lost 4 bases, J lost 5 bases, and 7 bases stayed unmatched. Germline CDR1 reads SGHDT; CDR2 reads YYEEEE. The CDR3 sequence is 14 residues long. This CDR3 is CASSPDRVGYGYTF. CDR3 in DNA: TGTGCCAGCAGCCCGGACAGGGTTGGGTATGGCTACACCTTC.

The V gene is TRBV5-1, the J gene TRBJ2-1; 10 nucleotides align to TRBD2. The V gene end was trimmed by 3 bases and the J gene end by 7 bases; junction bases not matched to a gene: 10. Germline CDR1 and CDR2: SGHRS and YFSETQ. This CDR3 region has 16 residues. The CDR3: CASSSDPSGSVNEQFF. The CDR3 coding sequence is TGCGCCAGCAGCTCCGACCCTAGCGGGAGTGTGAATGAGCAGTTCTTC.

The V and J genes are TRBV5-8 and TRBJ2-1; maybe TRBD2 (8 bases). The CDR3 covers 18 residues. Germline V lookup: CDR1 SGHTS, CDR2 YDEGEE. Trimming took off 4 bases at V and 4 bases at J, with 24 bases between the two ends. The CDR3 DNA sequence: TGTGCCAGCAGCCCCGACAGGGACGCGGGAGGACTATACAATGAGCAGTTCTTC. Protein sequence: CASSPDRDAGGLYNEQFF.

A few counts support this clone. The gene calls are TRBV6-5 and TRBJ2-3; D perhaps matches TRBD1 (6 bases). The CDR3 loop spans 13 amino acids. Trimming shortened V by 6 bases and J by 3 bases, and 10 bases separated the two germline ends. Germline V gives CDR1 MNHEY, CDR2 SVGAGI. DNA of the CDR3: TGTGCCAGCAGCCGCAGGGGAACAGATACGCAGTATTTT. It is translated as CASSRRGTDTQYF.

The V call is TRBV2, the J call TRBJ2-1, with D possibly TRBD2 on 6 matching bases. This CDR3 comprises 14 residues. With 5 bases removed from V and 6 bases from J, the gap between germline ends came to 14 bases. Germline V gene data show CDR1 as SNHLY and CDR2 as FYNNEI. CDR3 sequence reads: CASSPLLGSNEQFF. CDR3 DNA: TGTGCCAGCAGTCCTTTACTCGGGAGCAATGAGCAGTTCTTC.

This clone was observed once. The CDR3 loop is CASSFPTDEEKLFF. CDR3 DNA sequence: TGTGCCAGCAGCTTCCCGACAGACGAAGAAAAACTGTTTTTT. The chain couples TRBV11-3 to TRBJ1-4, with a weak D call TRBD1 (5 bases). This CDR3 region has 14 residues. V was trimmed by 3 bases and J by 8 bases, leaving 13 bases between them. Per the germline V gene, CDR1 is SGHNT and CDR2 is YENEEA.

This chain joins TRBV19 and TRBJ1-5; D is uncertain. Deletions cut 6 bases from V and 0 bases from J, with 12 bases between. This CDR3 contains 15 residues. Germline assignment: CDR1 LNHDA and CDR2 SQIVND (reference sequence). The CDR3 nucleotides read TGTGCCAGTAGCTCGGCAGGATATAGCAATCAGCCCCAGCATTTT. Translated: CASSSAGYSNQPQHF.

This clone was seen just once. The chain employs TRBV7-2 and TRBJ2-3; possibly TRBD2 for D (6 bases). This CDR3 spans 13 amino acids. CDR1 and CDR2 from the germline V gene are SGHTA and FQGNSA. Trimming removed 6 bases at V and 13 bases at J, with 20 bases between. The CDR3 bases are TGTGCCAGCAGTATGGGGGGAGCCCCGGTCGAGTATTTT. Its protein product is CASSMGGAPVEYF.

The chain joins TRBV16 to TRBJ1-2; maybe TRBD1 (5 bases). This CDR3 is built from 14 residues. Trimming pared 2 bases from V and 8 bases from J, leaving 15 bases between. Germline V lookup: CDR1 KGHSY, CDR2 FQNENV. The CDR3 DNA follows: TGTGCCAGCAGCCAAGTCGGAGGGGCGCCCGGCTACACCTTC. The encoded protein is CASSQVGGAPGYTF.

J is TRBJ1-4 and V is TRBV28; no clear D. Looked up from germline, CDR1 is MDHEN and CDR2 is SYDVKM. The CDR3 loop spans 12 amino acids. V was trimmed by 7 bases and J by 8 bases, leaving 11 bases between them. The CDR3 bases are TGTGCCAGCATGTTAGGGAGGGAAAAACTGTTTTTT. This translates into CASMLGREKLFF.

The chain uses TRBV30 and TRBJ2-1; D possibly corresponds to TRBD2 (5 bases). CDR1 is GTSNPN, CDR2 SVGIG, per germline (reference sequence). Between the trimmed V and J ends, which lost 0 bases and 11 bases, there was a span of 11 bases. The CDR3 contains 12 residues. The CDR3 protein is CAWSVLLAKQFF. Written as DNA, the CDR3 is TGTGCCTGGAGTGTATTGCTAGCCAAGCAGTTCTTC.